These T cell receptor beta chains were read from a single sample in a study of blood T cell repertoires in COVID-19. TCRdb's copy holds only in-frame clones and misses some; the assay was immunoSEQ multiplex PCR. The sample holds about 73,000 clones; approximately 92% are singletons and the top ten take roughly 9.6%. Sequencing was performed on peripheral blood. These receptors all stem from an elderly man with acute or convalescent COVID-19. Both conserved end residues are part of each CDR3. A D gene is named only where the DNA matches it firmly. Rows may omit the clone size; those that give it use once, few, many or a size class.

V: TRBV20-1; J: TRBJ1-1; D: -; size: -; DNA: TGCAGTGCTAGTTCTACAGCCCTTAACACTGAAGCTTTCTTT; CDR3: CSASSTALNTEAFF
V: TRBV28; J: TRBJ1-2; D: -; size: -; DNA: TGTGCCAGCAACGCGGAACAGGGCCCTTATGGCTACACCTTC; CDR3: CASNAEQGPYGYTF
V: TRBV5-6; J: TRBJ1-2; D: -; size: -; DNA: TGTGCCAGCAGCTTGGGGGAGATACTTAACTATGGCTACACCTTC; CDR3: CASSLGEILNYGYTF
V: TRBV29-1; J: TRBJ2-3; D: -; size: once; DNA: TGCAGCGTCCGGACAGTATCTAGCACAGATACGCAGTATTTT; CDR3: CSVRTVSSTDTQYF
V: TRBV19; J: TRBJ1-2; D: -; size: -; DNA: TGTGCCAGTAGTATTAGTTGGCCAGGGGATGGCTATGGCTACACCTTC; CDR3: CASSISWPGDGYGYTF
V: TRBV29-1; J: TRBJ2-7; D: TRBD1; size: few; DNA: TGCAGCGTTCGACAGGGTACCTACGAGCAGTACTTC; CDR3: CSVRQGTYEQYF
V: TRBV3-1/TRBV3-2; J: TRBJ1-1; D: -; size: once; DNA: TGTGCCAGCAGCCCCAGACGGGAGAACACTGAAGCTTTCTTT; CDR3: CASSPRRENTEAFF
V: TRBV2; J: TRBJ2-5; D: TRBD1; size: -; DNA: TGTGCCAGCAGTCTACGGGACAGGGATGAGACCCAGTACTTC; CDR3: CASSLRDRDETQYF
V: TRBV29-1; J: TRBJ2-3; D: TRBD1; size: -; DNA: TGCAGCGTCAGACAGGGCTTGAATCTAGATACGCAGTATTTT; CDR3: CSVRQGLNLDTQYF
V: TRBV3-1/TRBV3-2; J: TRBJ2-1; D: -; size: -; DNA: TGTGCCAGCAGCCCTAGCGAAACCGTCAGAGAGCAGTTCTTC; CDR3: CASSPSETVREQFF
V: TRBV5-1; J: TRBJ2-2; D: -; size: -; DNA: TGCGCCAGCAGCGAGCCCGCCGGGGAGCTGTTTTTT; CDR3: CASSEPAGELFF
V: TRBV18; J: TRBJ1-3; D: TRBD1; size: -; DNA: TGTGCCAGCTCTCGACAGGGGACTTCTGGAAACACCATATATTTT; CDR3: CASSRQGTSGNTIYF
V: TRBV20-1; J: TRBJ2-3; D: -; size: -; DNA: TGCAGTGCTAGTGGCGGGGCTAGCACAGATACGCAGTATTTT; CDR3: CSASGGASTDTQYF
V: TRBV18; J: TRBJ1-2; D: -; size: -; DNA: TGTGCCAGCTCACCCACGGGGGGGGTAATAGGAGCGGATGGCTACACCTTC; CDR3: CASSPTGGVIGADGYTF
V: TRBV25-1; J: TRBJ1-2; D: -; size: -; DNA: TGTGCCAGCAGTGAACAGGGCAGGGGAGGCTACACCTTC; CDR3: CASSEQGRGGYTF
V: TRBV15; J: TRBJ2-7; D: -; size: -; DNA: TGTGCCACCAGCAGAGAGACTTACGCCTACGAGCAGTACTTC; CDR3: CATSRETYAYEQYF
V: TRBV2; J: TRBJ1-2; D: -; size: -; DNA: TGTGCCAGCAGTGAAGCGACAGCAATCTATGGCTACACCTTC; CDR3: CASSEATAIYGYTF
V: TRBV19; J: TRBJ1-3; D: -; size: once; DNA: TGTGCCAGTAGTACGGAGGGACTCTCTGGAAACACCATATATTTT; CDR3: CASSTEGLSGNTIYF
V: TRBV10-3; J: TRBJ1-3; D: -; size: -; DNA: TGTGCCATGCAAGGGAGCTCTGGAAACACCATATATTTT; CDR3: CAMQGSSGNTIYF
V: TRBV28; J: TRBJ2-3; D: TRBD2; size: -; DNA: TGTGCCAGCAGTAGTCGGACTAGCGGGAGTACAGATACGCAGTATTTT; CDR3: CASSSRTSGSTDTQYF
V: TRBV5-1; J: TRBJ2-5; D: TRBD1; size: -; DNA: TGCGCCAGCAGCGTGACAGGGCCCCAAGAGACCCAGTACTTC; CDR3: CASSVTGPQETQYF
V: TRBV2; J: TRBJ2-7; D: -; size: once; DNA: TGTGCCAGCAGCCCCGACAGGTACGAGCAGTACTTC; CDR3: CASSPDRYEQYF
V: TRBV6-6; J: TRBJ1-1; D: TRBD1; size: -; DNA: TGTGCCAGCAGTTACTTCCCTGGACAGGGAAGTACTGAAGCTTTCTTT; CDR3: CASSYFPGQGSTEAFF
V: TRBV3-1/TRBV3-2; J: TRBJ1-2; D: TRBD1; size: -; DNA: TGTGCCAGCAGCCAAGCACCCGGACAGGGGGCGGGAGGCTACACCTTC; CDR3: CASSQAPGQGAGGYTF
V: TRBV18; J: TRBJ2-6; D: -; size: -; DNA: TGTGCCAGCTCAGGCCTCCGGCAGGGGGGACTCTACTCTGGGGCCAACGTCCTGACTTTC; CDR3: CASSGLRQGGLYSGANVLTF
V: TRBV6-5; J: TRBJ2-2; D: TRBD2; size: -; DNA: TGTGCCAGCAGTTACTCAGCGGGAGCTGGGGAGCTGTTTTTT; CDR3: CASSYSAGAGELFF
V: TRBV6-5; J: TRBJ1-1; D: TRBD1; size: -; DNA: TGTGCCAGCAGTTCAGGGGGCTTCAAGGTAAGCACTGAAGCTTTCTTT; CDR3: CASSSGGFKVSTEAFF
V: TRBV24-1; J: TRBJ2-1; D: TRBD2; size: -; DNA: TGTGCCACGGGGACTAGCGGCAGCTCCTACAATGAGCAGTTCTTC; CDR3: CATGTSGSSYNEQFF
V: TRBV12-5; J: TRBJ1-2; D: -; size: -; DNA: TGTGCTAGTGGTCCCGGAGGAGGGGAAGGCTACACCTTC; CDR3: CASGPGGGEGYTF
V: TRBV11-3; J: TRBJ2-1; D: -; size: -; DNA: TGTGCCAGCAGCTTAGATTCGTACAATGAGCAGTTCTTC; CDR3: CASSLDSYNEQFF
V: TRBV5-8; J: TRBJ1-5; D: -; size: -; DNA: TGTGCCAGCAGCTTGGCCCTGGGCAGCCCCCAGCATTTT; CDR3: CASSLALGSPQHF
V: TRBV6-1; J: TRBJ1-2; D: -; size: -; DNA: TGTGCCAGCAGTGAAGATGCGGAATACTATGGCTACACCTTC; CDR3: CASSEDAEYYGYTF
V: TRBV9; J: TRBJ2-3; D: -; size: -; DNA: TGTGCCAGCAGCGTAGCTCCGAGGGCCGATACGCAGTATTTT; CDR3: CASSVAPRADTQYF
V: TRBV7-2; J: TRBJ2-1; D: TRBD2; size: -; DNA: TGTGCCAGCAGCTTAGCCCTAGCGGGCTACAATGAGCAGTTCTTC; CDR3: CASSLALAGYNEQFF
V: TRBV19; J: TRBJ2-1; D: TRBD1; size: -; DNA: TGTGCCAGTAGTACAGGGGGTAATGAGCAGTTCTTC; CDR3: CASSTGGNEQFF
V: TRBV7-9; J: TRBJ1-3; D: TRBD1; size: -; DNA: TGTGCCAGCAGCCCAGCCGGGACAGGTGGAAACACCATATATTTT; CDR3: CASSPAGTGGNTIYF
V: TRBV6-6; J: TRBJ2-3; D: -; size: -; DNA: TGTGCCAGCAGCCGCCTTACTAGTAGTAAGGATACGCAGTATTTT; CDR3: CASSRLTSSKDTQYF
V: TRBV7-3; J: TRBJ2-3; D: TRBD2; size: -; DNA: TGTGCCAGCAGCTTAATCCCCCGGACTAGCGGGGTCTCAGGTTTAGATACGCAGTATTTT; CDR3: CASSLIPRTSGVSGLDTQYF
V: TRBV5-6; J: TRBJ2-4; D: -; size: -; DNA: TGTGCCAGCAGCTTGAGAGGGCGTAGGGCCAAAAACATTCAGTACTTC; CDR3: CASSLRGRRAKNIQYF
V: TRBV11-2; J: TRBJ2-7; D: -; size: -; DNA: TGTGCCAGCAGCCGGGGGTGGGACGAGCAGTACTTC; CDR3: CASSRGWDEQYF
V: TRBV5-1; J: TRBJ1-5; D: TRBD1; size: -; DNA: TGCGCCAGCAGCTTTAACAGGGGTCAGCCCCAGCATTTT; CDR3: CASSFNRGQPQHF
V: TRBV19; J: TRBJ1-1; D: -; size: few; DNA: TGTGCCAGTAGCCCAGGAACCTCGAGAGGGAAAGCTTTCTTT; CDR3: CASSPGTSRGKAFF
V: TRBV6-1; J: TRBJ1-1; D: -; size: -; DNA: TGTGCCAGCAGTGAGTGGGCCCCCCCCGAAGCTTTCTTT; CDR3: CASSEWAPPEAFF
V: TRBV27; J: TRBJ2-2; D: -; size: -; DNA: TGTGCCAGCAGTTTATCGTCCGGCACCGGGGAGCTGTTTTTT; CDR3: CASSLSSGTGELFF
V: TRBV30; J: TRBJ1-5; D: -; size: -; DNA: TGTGCCTGGAGTCGCCCAGGGTACGAGCAGCCCCAGCATTTT; CDR3: CAWSRPGYEQPQHF
V: TRBV2; J: TRBJ1-1; D: TRBD1; size: -; DNA: TGTGCCAGCGACAGGGCCAATAGGTTTGAAGCTTTCTTT; CDR3: CASDRANRFEAFF
V: TRBV30; J: TRBJ1-2; D: -; size: -; DNA: TGTGCTTCGTTGGAGGGGCTCTATGGCTACACCTTC; CDR3: CASLEGLYGYTF
V: TRBV3-1/TRBV3-2; J: TRBJ2-3; D: -; size: once; DNA: TGTGCCAGCAGCCAAGTATCAGATACGCAGTATTTT; CDR3: CASSQVSDTQYF
V: TRBV10-1; J: TRBJ1-2; D: -; size: -; DNA: TGCGCCAGCAGTAACACAGGGTCCGGCTACACCTTC; CDR3: CASSNTGSGYTF
V: TRBV18; J: TRBJ2-7; D: TRBD1; size: few; DNA: TGTGCCAGCTCACCAATAGGGACAGGGGGCAACGAGCAGTACTTC; CDR3: CASSPIGTGGNEQYF
V: TRBV2; J: TRBJ2-1; D: -; size: -; DNA: TGTGCCAGCAGTGACCCCCCGGGGGAGCAGTTCTTC; CDR3: CASSDPPGEQFF
V: TRBV27; J: TRBJ2-7; D: TRBD1; size: -; DNA: TGTGCCAGCAGTTTCCCCGGGACAGGGATAAGCGAGCAGTACTTC; CDR3: CASSFPGTGISEQYF
V: TRBV5-4; J: TRBJ1-2; D: -; size: once; DNA: TGTGCCAGCAGCTCGATCCTAGGACACCTAGCTAACTATGGCTACACCTTC; CDR3: CASSSILGHLANYGYTF
V: TRBV19; J: TRBJ2-1; D: -; size: -; DNA: TGTGCCAGTAGTATGAAGGACTACACCTTCAATGAGCAGTTCTTC; CDR3: CASSMKDYTFNEQFF
V: TRBV20-1; J: TRBJ2-7; D: TRBD2; size: -; DNA: TGCAGTGCCTCTAGCGGCCACGAGCAGTACTTC; CDR3: CSASSGHEQYF
V: TRBV2; J: TRBJ2-5; D: TRBD2; size: -; DNA: TGTGCCAGCACTCCGAATGGGCTAGCGGGACAAGAGACCCAGTACTTC; CDR3: CASTPNGLAGQETQYF
V: TRBV18; J: TRBJ2-3; D: TRBD2; size: once; DNA: TGTGCCAGCTCACCGACTAGCGACAATACGCAGTATTTT; CDR3: CASSPTSDNTQYF
V: TRBV29-1; J: TRBJ2-2; D: TRBD2; size: -; DNA: TGCAGCGTTCTCAACCGCCCACTAGCGGGGGACACCGGGGAGCTGTTTTTT; CDR3: CSVLNRPLAGDTGELFF
V: TRBV7-3; J: TRBJ1-6; D: TRBD1; size: -; DNA: TGTGCCAGCAGCTTAATGGCAGGGGGCCGTTCACCCCTCCACTTT; CDR3: CASSLMAGGRSPLHF
V: TRBV5-6; J: TRBJ1-5; D: -; size: -; DNA: TGTGCCAGCAACGCTAGGGGTCGGGGCAATCAGCCCCAGCATTTT; CDR3: CASNARGRGNQPQHF